This TCR beta chain was documented in a study of blood T cell repertoires in COVID-19. TCRdb's table, derived via immunoSEQ multiplex PCR, lists solely in-frame clones and lacks some. The sample lists just under 100,000 clones, 70% to 90% seen once, with 10% to 15% in the top ten. CDR1 is WNHNN, CDR2 SYGVQD, per germline (reference sequence). The CDR3 has 14 residues. Trimming took off 6 bases at V and 7 bases at J, with 13 bases between the two ends. Only one count was recorded for this clone. The chain combines TRBV10-1 with TRBJ1-6; D remains ambiguous. Sequencing was performed on peripheral blood. The source is a woman aged 60-75 years in a cohort sampled during active or convalescent COVID-19. CDR3 in DNA: TGCGCCAGCAGGCCGGGAAAGTGCAATTCACCCCTCCACTTT. Its translation: CASRPGKCNSPLHF.